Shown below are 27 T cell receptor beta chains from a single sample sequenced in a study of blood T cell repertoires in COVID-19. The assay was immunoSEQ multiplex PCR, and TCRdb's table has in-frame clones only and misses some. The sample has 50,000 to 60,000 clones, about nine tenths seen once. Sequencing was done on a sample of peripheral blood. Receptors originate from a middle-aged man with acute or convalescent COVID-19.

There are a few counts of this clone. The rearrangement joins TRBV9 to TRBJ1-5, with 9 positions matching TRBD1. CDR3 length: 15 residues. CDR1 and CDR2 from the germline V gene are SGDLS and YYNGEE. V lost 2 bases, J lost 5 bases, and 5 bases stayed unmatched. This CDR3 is CASSVTGGEYQPQHF. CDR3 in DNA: TGTGCCAGCAGCGTCACAGGGGGCGAGTATCAGCCCCAGCATTTT.

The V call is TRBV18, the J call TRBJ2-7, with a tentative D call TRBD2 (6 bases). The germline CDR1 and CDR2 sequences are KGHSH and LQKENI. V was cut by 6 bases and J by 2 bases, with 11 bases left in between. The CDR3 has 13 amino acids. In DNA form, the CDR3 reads TGTGCCAGCTCTCCTAGCGCGACCTACGAGCAGTACTTC. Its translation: CASSPSATYEQYF.

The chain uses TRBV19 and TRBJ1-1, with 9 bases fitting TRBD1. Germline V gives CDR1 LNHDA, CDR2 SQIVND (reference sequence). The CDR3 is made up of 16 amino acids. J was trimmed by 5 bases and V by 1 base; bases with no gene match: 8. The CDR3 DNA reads TGTGCCAGTAGTATAGCTGGGGGGACAGGGAGTACTGAAGCTTTCTTT. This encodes CASSIAGGTGSTEAFF.

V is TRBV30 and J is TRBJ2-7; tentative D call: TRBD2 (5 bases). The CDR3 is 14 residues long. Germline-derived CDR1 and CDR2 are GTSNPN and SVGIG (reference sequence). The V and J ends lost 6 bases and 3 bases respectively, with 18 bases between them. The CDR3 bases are TGTGCCTGCGCCAAGCGGAGTCCCTTCTACGAGCAGTACTTC. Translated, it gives CACAKRSPFYEQYF.

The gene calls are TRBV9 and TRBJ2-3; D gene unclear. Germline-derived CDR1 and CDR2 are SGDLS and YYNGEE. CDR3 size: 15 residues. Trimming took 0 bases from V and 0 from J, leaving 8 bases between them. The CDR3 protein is CASSVVSSSTDTQYF. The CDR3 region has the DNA TGTGCCAGCAGCGTAGTTTCTTCTAGCACAGATACGCAGTATTTT.

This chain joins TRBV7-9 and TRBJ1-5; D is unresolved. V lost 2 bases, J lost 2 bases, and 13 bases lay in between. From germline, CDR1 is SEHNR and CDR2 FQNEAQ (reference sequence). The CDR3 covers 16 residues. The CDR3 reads CASSLWTGWGNQPQHF. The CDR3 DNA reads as TGTGCCAGCAGCTTATGGACGGGGTGGGGCAATCAGCCCCAGCATTTT.

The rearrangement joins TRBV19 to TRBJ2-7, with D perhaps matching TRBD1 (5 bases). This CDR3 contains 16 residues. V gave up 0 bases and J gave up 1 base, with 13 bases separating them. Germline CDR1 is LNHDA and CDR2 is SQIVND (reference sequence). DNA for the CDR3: TGTGCCAGTAGTATAGATCTAGGAAAGGGGTCCTACGAGCAGTACTTC. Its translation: CASSIDLGKGSYEQYF.

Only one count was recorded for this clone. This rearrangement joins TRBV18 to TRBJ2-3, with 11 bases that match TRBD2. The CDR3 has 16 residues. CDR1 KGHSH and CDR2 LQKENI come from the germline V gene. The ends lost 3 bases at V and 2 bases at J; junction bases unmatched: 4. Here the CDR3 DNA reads TGTGCCAGCTCACCGGCTAGCGGGAGGTACACAGATACGCAGTATTTT. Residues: CASSPASGRYTDTQYF. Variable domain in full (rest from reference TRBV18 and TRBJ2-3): NAGVMQNPRHLVRRRGQEARLRCSPMKGHSHVYWYRQLPEEGLKFMVYLQKENIIDESGMPKERFSAEFPKEGPSILRIQQVVRGDSAAYFCASSPASGRYTDTQYFGPGTRLTVL.

CDR3 amino acids: CASSLPGLFGTDTQYF. In DNA, the CDR3 is TGTGCCAGCAGCCTCCCAGGGTTATTCGGTACAGATACGCAGTATTTT. V is TRBV5-4 and J is TRBJ2-3; TRBD1 is a possible D gene (5 bases). V was cut by 4 bases and J by 3 bases, with 18 bases left in between. The CDR3 consists of 16 residues. CDR1 and CDR2 from the germline V gene are SGHNT and YYREEE (reference sequence).

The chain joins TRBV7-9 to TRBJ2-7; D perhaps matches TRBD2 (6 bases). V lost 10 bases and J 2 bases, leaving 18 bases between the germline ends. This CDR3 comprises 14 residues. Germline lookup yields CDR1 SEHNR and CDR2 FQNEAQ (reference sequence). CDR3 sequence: CATRGTATTYEQYF. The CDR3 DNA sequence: TGTGCCACCCGGGGGACGGCGACGACCTACGAGCAGTACTTC.

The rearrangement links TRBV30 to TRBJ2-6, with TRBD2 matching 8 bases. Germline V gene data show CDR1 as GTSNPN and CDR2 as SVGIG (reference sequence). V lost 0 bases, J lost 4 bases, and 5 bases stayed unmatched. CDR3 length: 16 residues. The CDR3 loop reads CAWSVRGGAGANVLTF. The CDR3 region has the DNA TGTGCCTGGAGTGTACGGGGGGGAGCCGGGGCCAACGTCCTGACTTTC.

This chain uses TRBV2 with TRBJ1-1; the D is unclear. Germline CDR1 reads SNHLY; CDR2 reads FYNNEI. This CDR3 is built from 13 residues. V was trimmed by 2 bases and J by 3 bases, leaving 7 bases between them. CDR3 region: CASSESGDTEAFF. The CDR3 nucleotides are TGTGCCAGCAGTGAATCCGGGGACACTGAAGCTTTCTTT.

The CDR3 DNA reads as TGTGCCAGCAGTGAGTGGGGCGAGACCCAGTACTTC. Translation: CASSEWGETQYF. The V gene is TRBV2, the J gene TRBJ2-5; D is perhaps TRBD1 (5 bases). Germline V gene lookup returns CDR1 SNHLY and CDR2 FYNNEI. Trimming removed 3 bases at V and 5 bases at J, with 7 bases between. The CDR3 runs to 12 residues.

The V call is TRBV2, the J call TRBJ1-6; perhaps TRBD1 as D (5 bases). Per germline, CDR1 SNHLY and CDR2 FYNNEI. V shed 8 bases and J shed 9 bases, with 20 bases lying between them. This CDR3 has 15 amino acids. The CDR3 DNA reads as TGTGCCAGCTTTCCTCGTGGGGCAGGGCGTTCACCCCTCCACTTT. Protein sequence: CASFPRGAGRSPLHF.

CDR3 sequence: CASSDGLDTQYF. The CDR3 coding sequence is TGTGCCAGCAGCGACGGGTTAGATACGCAGTATTTT. The chain joins TRBV9 to TRBJ2-3; D is ambiguous. The CDR3 consists of 12 residues. The germline CDR1 and CDR2 sequences are SGDLS and YYNGEE. Trimming removed 3 bases at V and 5 bases at J, with 7 bases between.

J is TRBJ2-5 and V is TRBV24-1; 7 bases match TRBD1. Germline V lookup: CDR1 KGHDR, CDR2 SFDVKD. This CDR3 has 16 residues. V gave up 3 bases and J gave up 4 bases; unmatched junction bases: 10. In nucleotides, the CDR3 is TGTGCCACCAGTGATCCGGCCGGGACAGCCTCAGAGACCCAGTACTTC. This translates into CATSDPAGTASETQYF.

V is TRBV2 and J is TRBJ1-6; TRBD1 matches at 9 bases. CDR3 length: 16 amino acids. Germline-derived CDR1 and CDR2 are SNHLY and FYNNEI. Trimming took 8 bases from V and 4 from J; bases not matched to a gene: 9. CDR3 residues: CASLDRGRPYNSPLHF. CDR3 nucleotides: TGTGCCAGCCTAGACAGGGGGAGACCTTATAATTCACCCCTCCACTTT.

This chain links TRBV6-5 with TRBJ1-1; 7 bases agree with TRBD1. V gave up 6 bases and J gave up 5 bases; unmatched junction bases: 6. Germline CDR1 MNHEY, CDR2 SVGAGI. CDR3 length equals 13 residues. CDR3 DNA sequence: TGTGCCAGCAGAGGGGGCCTAGGGACTGAAGCTTTCTTT. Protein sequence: CASRGGLGTEAFF.

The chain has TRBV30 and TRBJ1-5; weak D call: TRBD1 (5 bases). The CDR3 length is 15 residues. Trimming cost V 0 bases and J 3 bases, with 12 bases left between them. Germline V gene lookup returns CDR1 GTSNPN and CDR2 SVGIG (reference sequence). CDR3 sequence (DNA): TGTGCCTGGAGTGTAGGAGGGGCCTACAATCAGCCCCAGCATTTT. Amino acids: CAWSVGGAYNQPQHF.

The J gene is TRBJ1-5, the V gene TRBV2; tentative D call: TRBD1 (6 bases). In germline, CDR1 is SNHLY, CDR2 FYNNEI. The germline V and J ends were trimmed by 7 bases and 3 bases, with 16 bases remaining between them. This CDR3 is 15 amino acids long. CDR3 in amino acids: CASMQDRLLNQPQHF. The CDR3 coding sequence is TGTGCCAGCATGCAAGACAGGCTTCTCAATCAGCCCCAGCATTTT.

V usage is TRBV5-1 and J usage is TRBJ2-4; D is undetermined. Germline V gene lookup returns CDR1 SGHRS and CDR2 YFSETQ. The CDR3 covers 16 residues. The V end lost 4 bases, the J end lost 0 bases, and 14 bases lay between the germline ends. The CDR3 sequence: CASSPRPLIAKNIQYF. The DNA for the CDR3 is TGCGCCAGCAGCCCGCGGCCTCTTATAGCCAAAAACATTCAGTACTTC.

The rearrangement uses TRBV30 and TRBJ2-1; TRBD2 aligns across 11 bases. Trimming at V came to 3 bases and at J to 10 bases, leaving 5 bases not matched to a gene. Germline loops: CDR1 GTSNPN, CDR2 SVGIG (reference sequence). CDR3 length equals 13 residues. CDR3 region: CAWRLAGGKEQFF. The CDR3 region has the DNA TGTGCCTGGAGGCTAGCGGGAGGAAAGGAGCAGTTCTTC.

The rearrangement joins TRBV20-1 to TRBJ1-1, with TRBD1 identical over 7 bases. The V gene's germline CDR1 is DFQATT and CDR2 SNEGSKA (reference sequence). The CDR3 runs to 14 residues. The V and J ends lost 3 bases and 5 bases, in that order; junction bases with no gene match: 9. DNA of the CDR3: TGCAGTGCTAGTGAGGGGGCGGTGAGGACTGAAGCTTTCTTT. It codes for CSASEGAVRTEAFF.

Here the CDR3 DNA reads TGTGCCAGCAGCCCAAGGACTAGCGGGAGCTCCTACGAGCAGTACTTC. Translation gives CASSPRTSGSSYEQYF. J is TRBJ2-7 and V is TRBV7-2; TRBD2 aligns across 13 bases. The ends lost 5 bases at V and 0 bases at J; junction bases unmatched: 4. This CDR3 is built from 16 residues. Per germline, CDR1 SGHTA and CDR2 FQGNSA.

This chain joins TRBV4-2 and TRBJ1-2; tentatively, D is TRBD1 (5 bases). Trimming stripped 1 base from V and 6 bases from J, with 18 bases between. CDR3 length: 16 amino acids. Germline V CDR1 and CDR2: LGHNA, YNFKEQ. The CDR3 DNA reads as TGTGCCAGCAGCCAAGCTCGTGGAGGGCTAGGGGATGGCTACACCTTC. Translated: CASSQARGGLGDGYTF.

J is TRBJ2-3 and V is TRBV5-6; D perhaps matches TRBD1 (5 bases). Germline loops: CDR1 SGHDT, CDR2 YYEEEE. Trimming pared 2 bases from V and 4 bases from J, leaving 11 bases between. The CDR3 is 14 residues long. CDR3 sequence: CASSFQGGSDTQYF. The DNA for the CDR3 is TGTGCCAGCAGCTTTCAGGGTGGATCAGATACGCAGTATTTT.

The CDR3 reads CASSPDRGGNTIYF. CDR3 in DNA: TGTGCCAGCTCACCCGACAGGGGTGGAAACACCATATATTTT. The genes are TRBV18 and TRBJ1-3; 8 positions match TRBD1. CDR3 size: 14 residues. Per germline, CDR1 KGHSH and CDR2 LQKENI. Trimming removed 3 bases from V and 3 bases from J; junction bases left unmatched: 1.